The T cell receptor (beta chain) described here comes from a study of blood T cell repertoires in COVID-19. In the study overall: There were acute and convalescent COVID-19 samples, and they came from the United States, Italy and Spain.

Authors' processing steps: Estimated nucleated cell counts came from reference gene primer amplification. Generated by immunoSEQ multiplex PCR, the TCRdb table keeps only in-frame clones and is missing some. The DNA gave D and trimming, while V, J and clone size come from that table. The table has fewer than 500,000 clones, approximately 87% seen once. The V gene's germline CDR1 is GTSNPN and CDR2 SVGIG (reference sequence). The CDR3 has 16 residues. Trimming left V 0 bases short and J 3 bases short, with 12 bases between. Either two negative PCRs, clearance, or symptom resolution qualified Cohort 3 donors as recovered.

The sequenced sample consisted of PBMCs or T cells enriched from blood (not recorded which). The gene calls are TRBV30 and TRBJ1-6, with D maybe TRBD1 (6 bases). This receptor was identified in a young man who had recovered from COVID-19. The CDR3 loop reads CAWSVEGVGYNSPLHF. The DNA for the CDR3 is TGTGCCTGGAGTGTAGAGGGGGTTGGCTATAATTCACCCCTCCACTTT.